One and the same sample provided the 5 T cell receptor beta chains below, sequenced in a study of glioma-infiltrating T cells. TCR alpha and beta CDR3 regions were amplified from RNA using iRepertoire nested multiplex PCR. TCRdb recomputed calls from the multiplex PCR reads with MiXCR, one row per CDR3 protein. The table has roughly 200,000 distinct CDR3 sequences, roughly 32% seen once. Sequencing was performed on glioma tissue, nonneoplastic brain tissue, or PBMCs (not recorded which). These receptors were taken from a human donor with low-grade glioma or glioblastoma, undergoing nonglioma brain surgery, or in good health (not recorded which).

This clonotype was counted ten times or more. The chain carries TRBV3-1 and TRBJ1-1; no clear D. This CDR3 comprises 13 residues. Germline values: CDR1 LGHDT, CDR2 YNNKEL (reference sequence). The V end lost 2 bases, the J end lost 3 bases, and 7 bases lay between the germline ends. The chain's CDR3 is CASSQTLDTEAFF. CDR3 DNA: TGTGCCAGCAGCCAAACCCTCGACACTGAAGCTTTCTTT.

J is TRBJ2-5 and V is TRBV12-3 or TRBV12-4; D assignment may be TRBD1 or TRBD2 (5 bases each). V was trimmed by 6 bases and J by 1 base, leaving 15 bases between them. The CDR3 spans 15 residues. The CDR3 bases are TGTGCCAGCAGCGGAACCGGGGCCCCCCAAGAGACCCAGTACTTC. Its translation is CASSGTGAPQETQYF.

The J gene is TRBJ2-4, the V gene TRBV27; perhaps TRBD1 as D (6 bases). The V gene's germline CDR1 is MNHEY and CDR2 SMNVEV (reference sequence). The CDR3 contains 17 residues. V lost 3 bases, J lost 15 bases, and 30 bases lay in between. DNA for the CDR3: TGTGCCAGCAGTTTTGTATTCCGGCAGGGGTCCTCCTACGAGACGTACTTC. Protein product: CASSFVFRQGSSYETYF.

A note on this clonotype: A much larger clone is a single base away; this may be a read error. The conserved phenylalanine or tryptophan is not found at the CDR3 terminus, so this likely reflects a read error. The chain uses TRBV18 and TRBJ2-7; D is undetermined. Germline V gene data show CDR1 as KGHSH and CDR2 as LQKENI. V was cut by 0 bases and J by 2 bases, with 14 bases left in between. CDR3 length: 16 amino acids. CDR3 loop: CASSPPKTAGAYEQYL. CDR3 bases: TGTGCCAGCTCACCACCGAAGACCGCCGGAGCCTACGAGCAGTACCTC.

The CDR3 reads CAWSDGQEQYF. CDR3 in DNA: TGTGCCTGGAGTGACGGACAAGAGCAGTACTTC. The V call is TRBV30, the J call TRBJ2-7; maybe TRBD1 (5 bases). Germline V gene lookup returns CDR1 GTSNPN and CDR2 SVGIG (reference sequence). The length of the CDR3 is 11 residues. V lost 1 base and J lost 7, with 8 bases in between.